A selection of T cell receptor beta chains follows, all from one sample in a study of cytomegalovirus exposure and HLA in healthy donors. Produced via immunoSEQ multiplex PCR; TCRdb's table is partial and in-frame only. This sample carries over 150,000 clones, around 80% of them seen once, and the ten largest clones take 1.3% to 1.5%. What was sequenced was PBMCs. These receptors were taken from a man younger than 35 in good health and CMV-seronegative. CDR3s include the opening cysteine and the closing phenylalanine or tryptophan. The D gene is left open where the match is weak. Size values are once, few and many counts, or a class for expanded clones, and some rows have none.

j_gene: TRBJ1-4; abundance: .; d_gene: .; v_gene: TRBV5-1; CDR3nt: TGCGCCAGCAGCGATGGCTCGGTATCTTCTAGTGAAAAACTGTTTTTT; CDR3aa: CASSDGSVSSSEKLFF
j_gene: TRBJ2-5; abundance: .; d_gene: .; v_gene: TRBV30; CDR3nt: TGTGCCTGGGCCGGCAGCGAAGAGACCCAGTACTTC; CDR3aa: CAWAGSEETQYF
j_gene: TRBJ1-2; abundance: .; d_gene: .; v_gene: TRBV5-5; CDR3nt: TGTGCCAGCAGCCTCTTGGGGCCCCCCATCTTCTATGGCTACACCTTC; CDR3aa: CASSLLGPPIFYGYTF
j_gene: TRBJ2-6; abundance: .; d_gene: .; v_gene: TRBV5-1; CDR3nt: TGCGCCAGCAGGGACAGACTCTCTGGGGCCAACGTCCTGACTTTC; CDR3aa: CASRDRLSGANVLTF
j_gene: TRBJ2-1; abundance: once; d_gene: .; v_gene: TRBV19; CDR3nt: TGTGCCAGCCACAGCCAAGACCCTAGCGACGGGAATGAGCAGTTCTTC; CDR3aa: CASHSQDPSDGNEQFF
j_gene: TRBJ2-7; abundance: .; d_gene: .; v_gene: TRBV28; CDR3nt: TGTGCCACCGAGGCCGGGGGGCATGGCTACGAGCAGTACTTC; CDR3aa: CATEAGGHGYEQYF
j_gene: TRBJ2-7; abundance: .; d_gene: .; v_gene: TRBV5-1; CDR3nt: TGCGCCAGCAGCTTGGCCGGGGGGCAGCTTACCTACGAGCAGTACTTC; CDR3aa: CASSLAGGQLTYEQYF
j_gene: TRBJ2-1; abundance: .; d_gene: TRBD2; v_gene: TRBV7-8; CDR3nt: TGTGCCAGCACGTGGTGGGCTAGCGGGAGAAATGAGCAGTTCTTC; CDR3aa: CASTWWASGRNEQFF
j_gene: TRBJ1-4; abundance: .; d_gene: .; v_gene: TRBV7-2; CDR3nt: TGTGCCAGCAGCTTAGGGGCGGGGAATGAAAAACTGTTTTTT; CDR3aa: CASSLGAGNEKLFF
j_gene: TRBJ1-1; abundance: few; d_gene: .; v_gene: TRBV30; CDR3nt: TGTGCCTGGAGTGCCCTACATCCGCGGACACCTAAAGCTTTCTTT; CDR3aa: CAWSALHPRTPKAFF
j_gene: TRBJ1-3; abundance: .; d_gene: .; v_gene: TRBV9; CDR3nt: TGTGCCAGCAGCGTAGGAGAACCCCCTGGAAACACCATATATTTT; CDR3aa: CASSVGEPPGNTIYF
j_gene: TRBJ2-3; abundance: few; d_gene: .; v_gene: TRBV19; CDR3nt: TGTGCCAGTAGTAACCCCAGATGGACAGATACGCAGTATTTT; CDR3aa: CASSNPRWTDTQYF
j_gene: TRBJ2-3; abundance: .; d_gene: .; v_gene: TRBV4-1; CDR3nt: TGCGCCAGCAGCCGAAAGGACAAGAGCACAGATACGCAGTATTTT; CDR3aa: CASSRKDKSTDTQYF
j_gene: TRBJ1-1; abundance: .; d_gene: .; v_gene: TRBV30; CDR3nt: TGTGCCTGGGGATCGGGACACCCGAACACTGAAGCTTTCTTT; CDR3aa: CAWGSGHPNTEAFF
j_gene: TRBJ1-2; abundance: .; d_gene: .; v_gene: TRBV4-3; CDR3nt: TGCGCCAGCAGCCAATTTCCGGGACTGGAATATGGCTACACCTTC; CDR3aa: CASSQFPGLEYGYTF
j_gene: TRBJ2-6; abundance: .; d_gene: TRBD1; v_gene: TRBV9; CDR3nt: TGTGCCAGCAGCGTCACCCCCGGGACAGGGTACTCTGGGGCCAACGTCCTGACTTTC; CDR3aa: CASSVTPGTGYSGANVLTF
j_gene: TRBJ2-7; abundance: .; d_gene: .; v_gene: TRBV5-4; CDR3nt: TGTGCCAGCACCCACTACGAGCAGTACTTC; CDR3aa: CASTHYEQYF
j_gene: TRBJ2-7; abundance: .; d_gene: .; v_gene: TRBV4-1; CDR3nt: TGCGCCAGCAGCCTGGCCGGACAGTCCTACGAGCAGTACTTC; CDR3aa: CASSLAGQSYEQYF
j_gene: TRBJ1-5; abundance: .; d_gene: .; v_gene: TRBV19; CDR3nt: TGTGCCAGTAAGAGCGGGGGATCAAGTATACAGCCCCAGCATTTT; CDR3aa: CASKSGGSSIQPQHF
j_gene: TRBJ1-5; abundance: .; d_gene: .; v_gene: TRBV6-5; CDR3nt: TGTGCCACCCAATTCAACTTTAATCAGCCCCAGCATTTT; CDR3aa: CATQFNFNQPQHF
j_gene: TRBJ1-2; abundance: few; d_gene: .; v_gene: TRBV6-5; CDR3nt: TGTGCCAGCAGTTACTCGACTCCAGGGGACTATGGCTACACCTTC; CDR3aa: CASSYSTPGDYGYTF
j_gene: TRBJ2-3; abundance: .; d_gene: TRBD1; v_gene: TRBV5-3; CDR3nt: TGTGCCAGAAGCTCCCGACAGGGATGGTCAGATACGCAGTATTTT; CDR3aa: CARSSRQGWSDTQYF
j_gene: TRBJ1-2; abundance: .; d_gene: .; v_gene: TRBV9; CDR3nt: TGTGCCAGCAGCCCAAGACGGGGTGGCCTCTATGGCTACACCTTC; CDR3aa: CASSPRRGGLYGYTF
j_gene: TRBJ2-7; abundance: .; d_gene: .; v_gene: TRBV9; CDR3nt: TGTGCCAGCAGCGTTTCCCCGGCAGGGGAACACGAGCAGTACTTC; CDR3aa: CASSVSPAGEHEQYF
j_gene: TRBJ2-3; abundance: .; d_gene: TRBD2; v_gene: TRBV10-2; CDR3nt: TGCGCCAGCATTCTAGAGGCGGGAGGGCCCGGTACAGATACGCAGTATTTT; CDR3aa: CASILEAGGPGTDTQYF
j_gene: TRBJ2-1; abundance: .; d_gene: .; v_gene: TRBV4-3; CDR3nt: TGCGCCAGCAGCCCCAGGACGGGAGTGCTTGTTGACAATGAGCAGTTCTTC; CDR3aa: CASSPRTGVLVDNEQFF
j_gene: TRBJ1-5; abundance: .; d_gene: .; v_gene: TRBV4-1; CDR3nt: TGCGCCAGCAGCCGAGACGGTGGGGGGATCGGCAATCAGCCCCAGCATTTT; CDR3aa: CASSRDGGGIGNQPQHF